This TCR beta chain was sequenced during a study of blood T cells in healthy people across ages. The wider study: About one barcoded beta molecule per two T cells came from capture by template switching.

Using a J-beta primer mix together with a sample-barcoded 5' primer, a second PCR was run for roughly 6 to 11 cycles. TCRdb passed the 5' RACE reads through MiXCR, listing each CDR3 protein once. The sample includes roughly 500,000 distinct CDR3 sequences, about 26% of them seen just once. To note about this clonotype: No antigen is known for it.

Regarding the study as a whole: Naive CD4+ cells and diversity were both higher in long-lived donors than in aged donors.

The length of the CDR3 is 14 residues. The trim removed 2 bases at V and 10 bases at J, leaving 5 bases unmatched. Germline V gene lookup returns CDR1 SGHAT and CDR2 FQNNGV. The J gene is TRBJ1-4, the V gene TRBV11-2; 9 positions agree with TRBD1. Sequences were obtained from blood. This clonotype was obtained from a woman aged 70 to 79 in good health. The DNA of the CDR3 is TGTGCCAGCAGCTTACTGGGGACAGGGAGAAAACTGTTTTTT. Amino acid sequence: CASSLLGTGRKLFF.